What follows is one T cell receptor beta chain and its context. Its cognate antigen is unknown. The data derive from a study of cytomegalovirus exposure and HLA in healthy donors. Findings and caveats of the study: It was only CMV serostatus that was available as immune exposure information. Per a prior analysis, the majority of TCR beta V segments were productive roughly 87% or roughly 30% of the time. The authors enumerated 164 TCR beta chains as linked to cytomegalovirus.

The primer mix had 60 Vbeta and 13 Jbeta primers. Sequenced by immunoSEQ multiplex PCR; TCRdb stores in-frame clones only, minus some. The profile shows tens of thousands of clones, just under 75% of them singletons. Looked up from germline, CDR1 is SGHTA and CDR2 is FQGNSA. The V end lost 5 bases, the J end lost 5 bases, and 12 bases lay between the germline ends. This CDR3 has 14 amino acids. This receptor was taken from a human donor in good health. The chain combines TRBV7-2 with TRBJ1-4; D is perhaps TRBD1 (6 bases). Sequenced: PBMCs. The CDR3 DNA sequence: TGTGCCAGCAGCCAGGACAGCCTCAATGAAAAACTGTTTTTT. It codes for CASSQDSLNEKLFF.